This TCR beta chain was identified in a study of T cell repertoires in cytomegalovirus infection (dated by TCRdb to the late 2010s). Notes on the research overall: Because public TCR beta signatures pointed to carriage of CMV infection together with the matching HLA type, the HLA type of each donor mattered for the analysis.

Paper-wide results and their limitations: Cumulative frequency of public TCR beta family members discriminated carriers of CMV infection plus the relevant HLA type in this cohort and an independent 352-donor cohort. The ex vivo response was dominated by HLA-C-restricted CMV-specific TCR beta clonotypes, and the single most frequent clonotype in two of eight donors was supplied by these HLA-C-restricted clonotypes.

Via the germline V gene, CDR1 is MDHEN and CDR2 SYDVKM. From V the trimming removes 5 bases and from J it removes 2 bases, while the gene matches leave 7 bases of the junction unaccounted for. Its CDR3 holds 15 amino acids, cysteine through phenylalanine. The DNA shown is the 45-base CDR3, in frame from base 1. Reads for this sample came from an Illumina HiSeq 1500. The public reads were reanalyzed by TCRdb: fastp trimming at Q25, MiXCR alignment, in-frame beta chains only. Rows are combined by CDR3 protein, so each entry shows the most common genes and DNA. The sample table records about 740,000 distinct CDR3 sequences; 35% of these occur just once. The ten largest clonotypes hold around 2.8% of the sample. With respect to this clonotype: What this receptor recognizes is not known. No much larger clonotype is one base removed from it; base qualities were not supplied.

Here the chain combines TRBV28 and TRBJ2-7, and TRBD1 matches 9 of the central bases. This clonotype was sampled from a human donor in good health (CMV status not recorded). Some clones in this sample may be carry-over from other donors' samples. Sequencing was carried out using PBMCs. This receptor has the CDR3 CASSTTGGLTYEQYF. The DNA is TGTGCCAGCAGTACAACAGGGGGCTTGACCTACGAGCAGTACTTC.